This section outlines one T cell receptor (beta chain) sequence together with its context. The data belong to a study of shared clonotypes between healthy human individuals. At the level of the study: Contributing individuals were two females and three males aged 18 to 49.

V was cut by 6 bases and J by 2 bases, with 8 bases left in between. The length of the CDR3 is 12 residues. Germline-derived CDR1 and CDR2 are KGHSH and LQKENI. TCRdb keeps only in-frame clones here, not all; method: immunoSEQ multiplex PCR. The repertoire holds under 600,000 clones, with over 60% as singletons. V is TRBV18 and J is TRBJ2-7, with unresolved D. The sequence came from a middle-aged woman in good health. Some clones in this sample may be carry-over from other donors' samples. The source material was PBMCs. CDR3 in amino acids: CASSGLAYEQYF. CDR3 in DNA: TGTGCCAGCTCGGGGTTAGCCTACGAGCAGTACTTC.